Following are 10 T cell receptor beta chains from one sample sequenced in a study of blood T cell repertoires in COVID-19. TCRdb's table, derived via immunoSEQ multiplex PCR, lists solely in-frame clones and lacks some. The sample consists of 230,000 or so clones, roughly nine tenths of them appearing once. Material for sequencing was peripheral blood. These receptors were collected from a man aged 35 to 55 with active or convalescent COVID-19.

The V gene is TRBV28, the J gene TRBJ1-3; 9 bases line up with TRBD1. The CDR3 length is 16 residues. Trimming took 5 bases from V and 0 from J; bases not matched to a gene: 5. CDR1 is MDHEN, CDR2 SYDVKM, per germline. CDR3 in DNA: TGTGCCAGCAGTAGGGGGACAGGGCTCTCTGGAAACACCATATATTTT. Translated, it gives CASSRGTGLSGNTIYF.

CDR3 coding DNA: TGCGCCAGCAGCTTGTGGGCTAGCGGGAGGTCGGCAGATACGCAGTATTTT. It yields the protein CASSLWASGRSADTQYF. The J gene is TRBJ2-3, the V gene TRBV5-1; 11 bases are a match to TRBD2. Germline V CDR1 and CDR2: SGHRS, YFSETQ. The CDR3 runs 17 residues. The trim removed 1 base at V and 4 bases at J, leaving 8 bases unmatched.

This rearrangement joins TRBV28 to TRBJ1-5, with no clear D. The CDR3 length is 12 residues. The germline gives CDR1 MDHEN, CDR2 SYDVKM. Trimming removed 10 bases at V and 3 bases at J, with 10 bases between. The CDR3 bases are TGTGCCACACGGACTTTCAATCAGCCCCAGCATTTT. This codes for CATRTFNQPQHF.

The chain has TRBV7-9 and TRBJ1-4; the D gene is possibly TRBD1 (6 bases). This CDR3 is 15 amino acids long. Germline values: CDR1 SEHNR, CDR2 FQNEAQ (reference sequence). V was pared by 4 bases and J by 0 bases, with 9 bases between. The CDR3 bases are TGTGCCAGCAGCTGGACAGCCTCAACTAATGAAAAACTGTTTTTT. It is translated as CASSWTASTNEKLFF.

V is TRBV19 and J is TRBJ1-1, with TRBD1 as a possible D gene (6 bases). The CDR3 length is 15 residues. Germline-derived CDR1 and CDR2 are LNHDA and SQIVND (reference sequence). Deletions cut 6 bases from V and 1 base from J, with 15 bases between. As DNA, the CDR3 is TGTGCCAGTAGCGCGACAGGTGAGGCGAACACTGAAGCTTTCTTT. This translates into CASSATGEANTEAFF.

This clone has a single count. CDR3 loop: CASSVEGGRGVQETQYF. The CDR3 DNA reads as TGTGCCAGCAGCGTAGAAGGGGGCCGGGGTGTCCAAGAGACCCAGTACTTC. The V and J genes are TRBV9 and TRBJ2-5; 7 bases are a match to TRBD1. This CDR3 contains 17 residues. Looked up from germline, CDR1 is SGDLS and CDR2 is YYNGEE. J lost 1 base, V lost 0 bases, and 9 bases had no gene match.

The J gene is TRBJ2-1, the V gene TRBV29-1; no definite D call. This CDR3 contains 10 residues. V gave up 4 bases and J gave up 5 bases, with 3 bases separating them. Germline V lookup: CDR1 SQVTM, CDR2 ANQGSEA. CDR3 sequence reads: CSVGDNEQFF. The CDR3 nucleotides read TGCAGCGTTGGCGACAATGAGCAGTTCTTC.

The chain couples TRBV11-2 to TRBJ1-2; 8 bases are shared with TRBD1. CDR1 is SGHAT and CDR2 is FQNNGV in the germline V gene. This CDR3 has 13 residues. V was pared by 3 bases and J by 4 bases, with 1 base of the junction left unmatched. CDR3: CASSLTGVYGYTF. The CDR3 DNA is TGTGCCAGCAGCTTGACAGGGGTCTATGGCTACACCTTC. The full variable domain, completed using reference TRBV11-2 and TRBJ1-2, is EAGVAQSPRYKIIEKRQSVAFWCNPISGHATLYWYQQILGQGPKLLIQFQNNGVVDDSQLPKDRFSAERLKGVDSTLKIQPAKLEDSAVYLCASSLTGVYGYTFGSGTRLTVV.

The gene calls are TRBV9 and TRBJ1-1; the D is unclear. The CDR3 length is 13 residues. V was shortened by 5 bases and J by 0 bases, with 8 bases between the two germline ends. Germline V CDR1 and CDR2: SGDLS, YYNGEE. The CDR3 DNA follows: TGTGCCAGCAGTTCCAGTTTGAACACTGAAGCTTTCTTT. Amino acid sequence: CASSSSLNTEAFF.

J is TRBJ2-2 and V is TRBV7-9; D not certain. Trimming cost V 5 bases and J 3 bases, with 10 bases left between them. Germline values: CDR1 SEHNR, CDR2 FQNEAQ (reference sequence). The CDR3 is 14 residues long. The CDR3 region is CASSPERDTGELFF. In DNA, the CDR3 is TGTGCCAGCAGCCCTGAACGGGACACCGGGGAGCTGTTTTTT.